The clone carrying this TCR beta chain is deemed medium-sized. Its target is unknown. The data were obtained in a study of T cell responses to AZD1222 COVID-19 vaccine. V was cut by 1 base and J by 7 bases, with 20 bases left in between. Germline V gene sequence: CDR1 MGHRA, CDR2 YSYEKL. This CDR3 comprises 16 residues. Profiling relied on immunoSEQ multiplex PCR, and the TCRdb table lists in-frame clones only, not all of them. The sample contains 98,000 or so clones, about nine tenths of which appear only once. Study outcomes and limitations: CD4 TCRs linked to vaccination spanned spike, dominating at 160-218 and 743-854. Baseline seropositivity characterized only 5 or 6 AZD1222 recipients. It should be noted that donors were predominantly white British and more often female, and clonal diversity was possibly underestimated. Close to half of all spike-specific TCRs reportedly target regions of the variants that are unmutated.

This chain connects TRBV4-1 to TRBJ2-7; possibly TRBD1 or TRBD2 for D (5 bases each). Specimen: peripheral blood, collected 28 days after the second AZD1222 dose. This clonotype originated in an adult who received the AZD1222 COVID-19 vaccine. In DNA form, the CDR3 reads TGCGCCAGCAGCCAAGTCCCCAGGGAGCACCCCTCAGAGCAGTACTTC. Translated: CASSQVPREHPSEQYF.